This passage covers 6 T cell receptor beta chains from one sample sequenced in a study of identical twins. TCRdb recomputed calls from the 5' RACE reads with MiXCR, one row per CDR3 protein. The sample has about 660,000 distinct CDR3 sequences, over 8.5% seen once. Separately, the same data were catalogued under a study of yellow fever vaccine responses in identical twins.

The specimen sequenced was PBMCs. These receptors were taken from a woman younger than 30 in good health.

The chain has TRBV9 and TRBJ2-3, with a weak D call TRBD2 (6 bases). Per the germline V gene, CDR1 is SGDLS and CDR2 is YYNGEE. Deletions cut 1 base from V and 1 base from J, with 7 bases between. This CDR3 spans 14 amino acids. The CDR3 reads CASSVWGGTDTQYF. The CDR3 nucleotides are TGTGCCAGCAGCGTATGGGGGGGCACAGATACGCAGTATTTT.

This clonotype has a count of ten or more. The chain uses TRBV4-3 and TRBJ2-2; unclear D gene. Germline CDR1 and CDR2: LGHNA and YSLEER. V lost 0 bases and J lost 2, with 4 bases in between. This CDR3 is built from 14 residues. The CDR3 loop reads CASSQDPNTGELFF. The CDR3 DNA is TGCGCCAGCAGCCAAGATCCTAACACCGGGGAGCTGTTTTTT.

The chain's CDR3 is CASSVPRVNNEQFF. The CDR3 DNA is TGTGCCAGCAGCGTACCCAGGGTTAACAATGAGCAGTTCTTC. The V and J genes are TRBV14 and TRBJ2-1; perhaps TRBD1 as D (5 bases). CDR3 size: 14 residues. Germline-derived CDR1 and CDR2 are SGHDN and FVKESK. Trimming shortened V by 5 bases and J by 5 bases, and 13 bases separated the two germline ends.

This clonotype was counted at least ten times. This sequence joins TRBV7-9 and TRBJ1-1; D gene unclear. V was cut by 2 bases and J by 6 bases, with 7 bases left in between. The CDR3 consists of 12 residues. CDR1 is SEHNR, CDR2 FQNEAQ, per germline (reference sequence). This CDR3 reads CASSLSGSEAFF. The CDR3 region has the DNA TGTGCCAGCAGCTTATCGGGGTCTGAAGCTTTCTTT.

The sample holds many counts of this clonotype. The rearrangement uses TRBV7-9 and TRBJ2-1; the D is unclear. CDR1 SEHNR and CDR2 FQNEAQ come from the germline V gene (reference sequence). The CDR3 sequence is 16 residues long. Between the trimmed V and J ends, which lost 4 bases and 2 bases, there was a span of 15 bases. In DNA form, the CDR3 reads TGTGCCAGCAGCTCCCTTTTCCGGGTTACCTACAATGAGCAGTTCTTC. It encodes CASSSLFRVTYNEQFF. The full variable domain, with the rest looked up from reference TRBV7-9 and TRBJ2-1, is DTGVSQNPRHKITKRGQNVTFRCDPISEHNRLYWYRQTLGQGPEFLTYFQNEAQLEKSRLLSDRFSAERPKGSFSTLEIQRTEQGDSAMYLCASSSLFRVTYNEQFFGPGTRLTVL.

The sample holds many counts of this clonotype. The chain carries TRBV12-3 or TRBV12-4 and TRBJ2-5; possibly TRBD1 for D (6 bases). Deletions cut 5 bases from V and 5 bases from J, with 9 bases between. The CDR3 contains 12 residues. The CDR3 loop reads CASSPQGETQYF. The CDR3 DNA reads as TGTGCCAGCAGTCCCCAGGGGGAGACCCAGTACTTC.